This T cell receptor (beta chain) was recorded in a study of blood T cells in healthy people across ages. With a J-beta primer mix and a sample-barcoded 5' primer, a second PCR ran about 6 to 11 cycles. TCRdb re-called the 5' RACE reads through MiXCR, storing one row per CDR3 protein. Altogether hundreds of thousands of distinct CDR3 sequences are present, under 25% being singletons, with the ten largest covering 3% to 4.5%. Details on this clonotype: Compared with germline, one end of the junction differs, possibly owing to a read error.

The TCR was taken from a man in his sixties or seventies in good health. Sequenced input: blood.

Here the CDR3 DNA reads TGTACCAGCAGTTTAGGAACCGGGACTGGGCCTTACGAGCAGTACTTC. Protein sequence: CTSSLGTGTGPYEQYF. The V gene is TRBV6-5, the J gene TRBJ2-7; tentative D call: TRBD2 (6 bases). The CDR3 loop spans 16 amino acids. CDR1 is MNHEY, CDR2 SVGAGI, per germline.